This record looks at one TCR beta chain sequence and its context. The data derive from a study of blood T cell repertoires in COVID-19. About the research overall: T cells, B-cell-depleted T cells, or PBMCs provided the cDNA or gDNA that served as material.

V was shortened by 7 bases and J by 0 bases, with 12 bases between the two germline ends. Germline V gene sequence: CDR1 LNHDA, CDR2 SQIVND (reference sequence). The CDR3 covers 14 residues. Generated by immunoSEQ multiplex PCR, the TCRdb table keeps only in-frame clones and is missing some. The sample consists of approximately 100,000 clones, 85% of them appearing once. Source material: peripheral blood. The chain recombines TRBV19 with TRBJ1-1; D gene uncertain. This TCR was sampled from a man older than 75 with acute or convalescent COVID-19. The CDR3 DNA follows: TGTGCCAGTACTAGGCAGAACATGAACACTGAAGCTTTCTTT. Its protein product is CASTRQNMNTEAFF.